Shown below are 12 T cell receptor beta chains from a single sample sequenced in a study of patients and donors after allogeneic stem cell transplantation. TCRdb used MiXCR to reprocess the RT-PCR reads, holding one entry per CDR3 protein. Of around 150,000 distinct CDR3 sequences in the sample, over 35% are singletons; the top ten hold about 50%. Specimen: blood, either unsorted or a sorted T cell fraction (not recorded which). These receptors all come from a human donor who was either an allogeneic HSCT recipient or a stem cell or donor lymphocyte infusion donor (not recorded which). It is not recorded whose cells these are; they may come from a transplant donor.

CDR3 amino acids: CASSYSLAGEQYF. The CDR3 bases are TGTGCCAGCAGTTACTCTCTGGCCGGCGAGCAGTACTTC. V usage is TRBV27 and J usage is TRBJ2-7; D remains unclear. CDR1 and CDR2 (germline): MNHEY, SMNVEV (reference sequence). CDR3 length: 13 residues. V lost 4 bases, J lost 6 bases, and 13 bases lay in between.

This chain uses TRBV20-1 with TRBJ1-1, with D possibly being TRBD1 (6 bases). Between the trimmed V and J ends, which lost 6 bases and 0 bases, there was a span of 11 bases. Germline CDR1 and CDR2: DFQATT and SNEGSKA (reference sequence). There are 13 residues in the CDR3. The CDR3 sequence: CSANRVMNTEAFF. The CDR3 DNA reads TGCAGTGCGAACAGGGTGATGAACACTGAAGCTTTCTTT.

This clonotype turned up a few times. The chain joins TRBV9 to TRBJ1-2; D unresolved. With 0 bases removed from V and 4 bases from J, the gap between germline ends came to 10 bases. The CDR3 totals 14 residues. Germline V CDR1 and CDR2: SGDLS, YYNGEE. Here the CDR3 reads CASSVDLSSYGYTF. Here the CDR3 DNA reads TGTGCCAGCAGCGTAGACCTATCCTCCTATGGCTACACCTTC.

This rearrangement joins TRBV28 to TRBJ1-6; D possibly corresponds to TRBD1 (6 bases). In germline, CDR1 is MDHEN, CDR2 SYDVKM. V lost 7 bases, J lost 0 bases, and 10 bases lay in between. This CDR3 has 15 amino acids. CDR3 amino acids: CASITGSSYNSPLHF. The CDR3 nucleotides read TGTGCCAGCATTACAGGGAGCTCCTATAATTCACCCCTCCACTTT.

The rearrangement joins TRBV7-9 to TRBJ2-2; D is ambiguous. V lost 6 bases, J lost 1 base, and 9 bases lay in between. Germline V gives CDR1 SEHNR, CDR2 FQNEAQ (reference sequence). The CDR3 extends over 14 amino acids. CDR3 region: CASSFSRNTGELFF. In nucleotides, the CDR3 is TGTGCCAGCAGTTTCAGTAGGAACACCGGGGAGCTGTTTTTT.

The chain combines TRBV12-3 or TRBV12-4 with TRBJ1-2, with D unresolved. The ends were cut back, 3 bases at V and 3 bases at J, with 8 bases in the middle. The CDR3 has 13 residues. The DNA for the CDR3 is TGTGCCAGCAGTTTTTCCCCACACTATGGCTACACCTTC. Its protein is CASSFSPHYGYTF.

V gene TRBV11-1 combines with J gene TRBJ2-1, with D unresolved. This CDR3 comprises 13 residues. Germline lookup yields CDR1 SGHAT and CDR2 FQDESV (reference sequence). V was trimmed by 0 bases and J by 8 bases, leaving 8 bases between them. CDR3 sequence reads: CASSLASTYEQFF. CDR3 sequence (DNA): TGTGCCAGCAGCTTAGCCTCTACCTATGAGCAGTTCTTC.

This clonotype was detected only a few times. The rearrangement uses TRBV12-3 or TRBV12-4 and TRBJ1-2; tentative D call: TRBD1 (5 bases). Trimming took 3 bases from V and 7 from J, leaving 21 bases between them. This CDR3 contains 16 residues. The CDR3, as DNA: TGTGCCAGCAGTTTTCGGGCAGACAGTCGGGTTTCTGGCTACACCTTC. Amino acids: CASSFRADSRVSGYTF.

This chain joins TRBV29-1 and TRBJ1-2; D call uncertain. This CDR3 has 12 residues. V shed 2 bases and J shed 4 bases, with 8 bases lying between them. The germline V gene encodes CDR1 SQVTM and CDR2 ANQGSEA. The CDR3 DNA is TGCAGCGTTGAAAGACCAGGCTATGGCTACACCTTC. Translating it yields CSVERPGYGYTF. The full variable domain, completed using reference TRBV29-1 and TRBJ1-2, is SAVISQKPSRDICQRGTSLTIQCQVDSQVTMMFWYRQQPGQSLTLIATANQGSEATYESGFVIDKFPISRPNLTFSTLTVSNMSPEDSSIYLCSVERPGYGYTFGSGTRLTVV.

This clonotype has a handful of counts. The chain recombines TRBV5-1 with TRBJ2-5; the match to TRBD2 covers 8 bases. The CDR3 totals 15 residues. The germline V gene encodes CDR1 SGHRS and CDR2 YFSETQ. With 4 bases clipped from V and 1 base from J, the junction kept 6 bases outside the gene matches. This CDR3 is CASSDTGTSQETQYF. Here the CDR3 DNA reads TGCGCCAGCAGCGACACTGGGACTAGCCAAGAGACCCAGTACTTC.

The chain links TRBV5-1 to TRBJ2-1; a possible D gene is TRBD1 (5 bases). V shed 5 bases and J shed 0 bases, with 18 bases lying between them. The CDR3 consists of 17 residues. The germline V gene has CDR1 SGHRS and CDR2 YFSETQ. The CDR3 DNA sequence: TGCGCCAGCAGTCCAAAGGGAACAGGAATCTCCTACAATGAGCAGTTCTTC. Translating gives CASSPKGTGISYNEQFF.

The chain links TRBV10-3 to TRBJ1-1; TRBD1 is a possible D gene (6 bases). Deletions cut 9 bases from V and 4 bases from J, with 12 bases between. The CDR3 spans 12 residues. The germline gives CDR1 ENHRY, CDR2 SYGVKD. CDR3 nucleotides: TGTGCCATTTCTGAGGGGGGCACTGAAGCTTTCTTT. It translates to CAISEGGTEAFF.